The source of this TCR beta chain is a study of blood T cell repertoires in COVID-19. At the level of the study: COVID-19 samples, acute and convalescent, were from the United States, Italy and Spain. Nucleic acid was either cDNA or gDNA, and it came from T cells, B-cell-depleted T cells, or PBMCs.

Original analysis: By means of reference gene primer amplification, nucleated cell counts were estimated. Only in-frame clones appear in the TCRdb table, and some are missing; sequencing was by immunoSEQ multiplex PCR. V, J and clone size derive from that table, while D and trimming were established from the DNA sequence. This table holds roughly 200,000 clones, around 90% found once. The CDR3 is made up of 16 amino acids. Germline values: CDR1 KGHSH, CDR2 LQKENI. The trim removed 3 bases at V and 0 bases at J, leaving 5 bases unmatched. The source is a middle-aged man with active or convalescent COVID-19. Material: peripheral blood. The rearrangement joins TRBV18 to TRBJ1-5, with 7 nucleotides matching TRBD1. CDR3 coding DNA: TGTGCCAGCTCACCCATCGGGACAGATAGCAATCAGCCCCAGCATTTT. Translation gives CASSPIGTDSNQPQHF.